This T cell receptor (beta chain) was sequenced in a study of T cells in Graves' hyperthyroidism and ophthalmopathy. Findings and caveats of the study: The model made its ophthalmopathy prediction, and onset followed a median 6.5 months later.

At least ten counts were recorded for this clonotype. The antigen remains undetermined. The TCR beta CDR3 regions underwent amplification using RNA transcripts as the source. The HTBI primer set served for first-round RT-PCR of the TCR CDR3. TCRdb processed the multiplex PCR reads anew with MiXCR; each CDR3 protein has one entry. The profile shows roughly 180,000 distinct CDR3 sequences, over 8% of them singletons. Germline lookup yields CDR1 SNHLY and CDR2 FYNNEI. This CDR3 is 16 amino acids long. Trimming removed 6 bases at V and 0 bases at J, with 18 bases between. The chain links TRBV2 to TRBJ2-7; possible D gene TRBD1, 5 bases. The clonotype was recovered from a woman aged 18-29 years with Graves' hyperthyroidism that later progressed to Graves' ophthalmopathy. Specimen: blood. CDR3 bases: TGTGCCAGCAGCCAAACAGGATCGGCTAGCTCCTACGAGCAGTACTTC. As protein: CASSQTGSASSYEQYF.